This T cell receptor (beta chain) was captured by sequencing in a study of T-cell reconstitution after alpha-beta-depleted transplantation in children. Points from the study as a whole: T-cell counts and diversity at one year post-transplant came mainly from newly produced T cells.

Using unique molecular identifiers, the investigators prepared the TCRbeta library. Each CDR3 protein is one row after TCRdb ran MiXCR on the PCR reads. The profile covers about 610,000 distinct CDR3 sequences, with 27% appearing a single time and about 35% taken by the ten largest. Note on this clonotype: Its antigen is still unknown.

CDR1 and CDR2 (germline): SGHVS, FNYEAQ. Deletions cut 5 bases from V and 4 bases from J, with 21 bases between. This CDR3 spans 16 amino acids. Sequencing used PBMCs, obtained before TCRalphabeta/CD19-depleted stem cell transplant. The chain carries TRBV7-6 and TRBJ2-7; D might be TRBD2 (5 bases). The receptor was derived from a boy under two years old with Wiskott-Aldrich syndrome, due to receive a stem cell transplant. The CDR3 reads CASSRNTDYSEYEQYF. CDR3 nucleotides: TGTGCCAGCAGCCGGAACACCGACTATAGCGAATACGAGCAGTACTTC.